The clone carrying this T cell receptor (beta chain) was counted ten times or more. Its specificity is unknown. The data were taken from a study of T cell repertoires in cytomegalovirus infection. Overall study: TCR beta signatures that were public indicated CMV infection and matching HLA type. Points from the study as a whole: Summed frequency of public TCR beta families distinguished CMV carriers with the relevant HLA. Ex vivo responses were dominated by HLA-C-restricted CMV-specific TCR beta clonotypes.

TCRdb re-called the reads through MiXCR, storing one row per CDR3 protein. The table lists about 110,000 distinct CDR3 sequences, around 10% of them singletons. Germline V gives CDR1 SEHNR, CDR2 FQNEAQ (reference sequence). The CDR3 runs to 19 residues. V was trimmed by 1 base and J by 2 bases, leaving 18 bases between them. The specimen was PBMCs, sequenced either directly or after in vitro stimulation (not recorded which). This receptor was identified in a human donor in good health (CMV status not recorded). Some clones in this sample may be carry-over from other donors' samples. The V gene is TRBV7-9, the J gene TRBJ2-6; no clear D gene. This chain's CDR3 is CASSLVTLRVGTGANVLTF. The CDR3 coding sequence is TGTGCCAGCAGCTTAGTTACTTTAAGGGTTGGCACTGGGGCCAACGTCCTGACTTTC. Based on the CDR3 plus reference TRBV7-9 and TRBJ2-6, the full variable domain is DTGVSQNPRHKITKRGQNVTFRCDPISEHNRLYWYRQTLGQGPEFLTYFQNEAQLEKSRLLSDRFSAERPKGSFSTLEIQRTEQGDSAMYLCASSLVTLRVGTGANVLTFGAGSRLTVL.